Only one count was recorded for the clone carrying this T cell receptor beta chain. The antigen is undetermined. CDR1 is SGHTA, CDR2 FQGNSA, per germline. The CDR3 runs to 13 residues. Trimming stripped 5 bases from V and 1 base from J, with 8 bases between. Repertoires were generated with immunoSEQ multiplex PCR, while TCRdb's copy carries only in-frame clones and drops some. The sample lists about 460,000 clones; about 89% were seen once. This record belongs to a study of Ad26.COV2.S vaccination and SARS-CoV-2 variants. Study-wide results and limits: After vaccination, substantial breadth of spike-specific CD8+ and CD4+ responses was reported.

As to treatment: approximately 18 received Ad26.COV2.S at low or high dose, single or two shots; a few received placebo; per-sample allocation not given. On day 63 after the first injection, vaccine and placebo recipients gave samples. The receptor was derived from a person aged 18 to 59 who received the Ad26.COV2.S COVID-19 vaccine or a placebo. The sample was peripheral blood, taken in a trial of Ad26.COV2.S vaccine versus placebo. The chain carries TRBV7-2 and TRBJ1-1; D uncertain. Here the CDR3 DNA reads TGTGCCAGCAGCCTCACCGGGAACACTGAAGCTTTCTTT. Translated: CASSLTGNTEAFF.